The entry that follows covers one T cell receptor beta chain sequence. Its cognate antigen is unknown. Researchers ran the assay at a deep level. In the original analysis: ImmunoSEQ yielded junction-only sequences lacking quality scores, so filtering differed. Profiled with immunoSEQ multiplex PCR; TCRdb holds only in-frame clones, not every one. D and trimming come from the DNA, and the V and J calls and clone size come from that table. This table has millions of clones, 85% to 95% appearing once. The CDR3 is 15 amino acids. From germline, CDR1 is SGHVS and CDR2 FQNEAQ. The V gene lost 4 bases and the J gene lost 6 bases, with 17 bases spanning the gap. The sample originates from a study of shared clonotypes between healthy human individuals. Study results and limitations: Naive subsets, compared against memory subsets, generally had larger estimated richness values. Clonotypes shared by all four sorted-subset donors had higher generation probabilities than non-shared clonotypes.

The chain combines TRBV7-8 with TRBJ2-3, with D possibly called TRBD1 or TRBD2 (5 bases each). The TCR originated in a man aged 18 to 30 in good health. The sample was naive CD4+ T cells sorted from blood. Indicated subset: CD45RA+ positively selected. The CDR3 reads CASSSSGPRTDTQYF. The CDR3 bases are TGTGCCAGCAGCTCCTCGGGACCCAGGACGGATACGCAGTATTTT. Complete variable domain (other parts from reference TRBV7-8 and TRBJ2-3): GAGVSQSPRYKVAKRGQDVALRCDPISGHVSLFWYQQALGQGPEFLTYFQNEAQLDKSGLPSDRFFAERPEGSVSTLKIQRTQQEDSAVYLCASSSSGPRTDTQYFGPGTRLTVL.